This TCR beta chain was sequenced during a study of blood T cells in healthy people across ages. With a J-beta primer mix and a sample-barcoded 5' primer, a second PCR ran about 6 to 11 cycles. MiXCR was run by TCRdb on the 5' RACE reads, yielding one entry per CDR3 protein. The table shows hundreds of thousands of distinct CDR3 sequences, with around 36% occurring only once. Germline CDR1 SQVTM, CDR2 ANQGSEA. V was shortened by 5 bases and J by 0 bases, with 4 bases between the two germline ends. The CDR3 length is 12 residues. This clonotype came up a few times. The sequence came from a man in his late teens or twenties in good health. The sequenced sample consisted of blood. The rearrangement links TRBV29-1 to TRBJ2-2, with D hard to call. The CDR3 coding sequence is TGCAGCGTTCTGGCGAACACCGGGGAGCTGTTTTTT. It yields the protein CSVLANTGELFF.